The clone carrying this T cell receptor beta chain was seen just once. Its matching antigen is unknown. This specimen comes from a study of cytomegalovirus exposure and HLA in healthy donors. Study results and caveats: Later analysis identified a missense DCLRE1C variant that was linked to TCR beta V- and J-gene trimming. Follow-up analysis found HLA locus-dependent TCR association rates, highest for DRB1 and lowest for HLA-C.

PCR involved 60 Vbeta and 13 Jbeta primers. Some clones are missing from TCRdb's copy, which holds only in-frame ones; the method was immunoSEQ multiplex PCR. The data contain 150,000 to 200,000 clones, 80% to 90% of them seen just once; the ten biggest clones take up about 9.3%. There are 15 residues in the CDR3. V lost 2 bases to trimming and J lost 5 bases; unmatched junction nucleotides: 5. Germline V CDR1 and CDR2: SGHTA, FQGTGA. This sequence originates from a young man in good health and CMV-seropositive. This chain links TRBV7-3 with TRBJ2-3, with 9 bases lining up with TRBD2. Input material: PBMCs. The CDR3 coding sequence is TGTGCCAGCAGCTTAGGCGGGGGGGCTGTAGATACGCAGTATTTT. It specifies CASSLGGGAVDTQYF.